The 10 T cell receptor beta chains listed next were all sequenced from one sample in a study of blood T cell repertoires in COVID-19. TCRdb keeps only in-frame clones here, not all; method: immunoSEQ multiplex PCR. Altogether about 140,000 clones are present, around nine tenths being singletons, with the ten largest covering around 1.7%. Sequenced: peripheral blood. These receptors originate from a woman between 45 and 65 years old with acute or convalescent COVID-19.

The chain has TRBV5-1 and TRBJ1-2; TRBD1 might be the D (5 bases). This CDR3 comprises 13 residues. Germline CDR1 and CDR2: SGHRS and YFSETQ. Trimming took off 3 bases at V and 3 bases at J, with 9 bases between the two ends. The CDR3 DNA follows: TGCGCCAGCAGCTCCTCGGGGGACTATGGCTACACCTTC. Encoded protein: CASSSSGDYGYTF.

V and J are TRBV28 and TRBJ1-2; 7 bases are shared with TRBD1. The CDR3 spans 12 residues. CDR1 is MDHEN, CDR2 SYDVKM, per germline. Trimming took 6 bases from V and 5 from J; bases not matched to a gene: 3. The CDR3 protein is CASSRTGYGYTF. As DNA, the CDR3 is TGTGCCAGCAGCAGGACAGGTTATGGCTACACCTTC.

The rearrangement links TRBV5-5 to TRBJ2-5, with 9 bases identical to TRBD1. With V trimmed by 4 bases and J by 5 bases, 6 bases remained unmatched. Germline values: CDR1 SGHKS, CDR2 YYEKEE (reference sequence). The CDR3 has 14 residues. The CDR3 bases are TGTGCCAGCAGCACCGGGACAGGGCATGAGACCCAGTACTTC. This encodes CASSTGTGHETQYF.

Note on this clone: In the same sample, other DNA sequences code for this CDR3. The chain joins TRBV5-1 to TRBJ2-1; 10 bases line up with TRBD2. The CDR3 has 15 amino acids. Germline V gene lookup returns CDR1 SGHRS and CDR2 YFSETQ. V lost 0 bases, J lost 4 bases, and 1 base stayed unmatched. CDR3 coding DNA: TGCGCCAGCAGCTTGGGAGCGGGAGGGTACAATGAGCAGTTCTTC. Residues: CASSLGAGGYNEQFF. Complete variable domain (other parts from reference TRBV5-1 and TRBJ2-1): KAGVTQTPRYLIKTRGQQVTLSCSPISGHRSVSWYQQTPGQGLQFLFEYFSETQRNKGNFPGRFSGRQFSNSRSEMNVSTLELGDSALYLCASSLGAGGYNEQFFGPGTRLTVL.

The CDR3 nucleotides are TGCGCCAGCAGTTACACACCTACAGGGTCCTACAATGAGCAGTTCTTC. It is translated as CASSYTPTGSYNEQFF. The J gene is TRBJ2-1, the V gene TRBV5-1, with D perhaps matching TRBD1 (6 bases). V shed 5 bases and J shed 1 base, with 16 bases lying between them. This CDR3 comprises 16 residues. The germline V gene has CDR1 SGHRS and CDR2 YFSETQ.

This rearrangement joins TRBV9 to TRBJ1-1; possible D gene TRBD1, 5 bases. Germline values: CDR1 SGDLS, CDR2 YYNGEE. The CDR3 contains 14 residues. The V gene lost 4 bases and the J gene lost 5 bases, with 15 bases spanning the gap. CDR3 nucleotide sequence: TGTGCCAGCAGCAGTAGCGGGGCCGGAACTGAAGCTTTCTTT. It codes for CASSSSGAGTEAFF.

Comment on this clone: This specimen includes other DNA sequences encoding the same CDR3. J is TRBJ2-7 and V is TRBV27, with 9 bases lining up with TRBD2. CDR3 length equals 15 residues. V lost 3 bases, J lost 7 bases, and 10 bases stayed unmatched. Germline values: CDR1 MNHEY, CDR2 SMNVEV (reference sequence). CDR3: CASSFELAGRSEQYF. The CDR3, as DNA: TGTGCCAGCAGTTTCGAGCTAGCGGGACGGTCGGAGCAGTACTTC.

This clone was picked up a small number of times. The rearrangement links TRBV18 to TRBJ1-3; 10 bases map to TRBD1. Losses at the gene ends were 4 bases for V and 2 bases for J; bases not matched to a gene: 8. The CDR3 extends over 17 amino acids. Germline V gene data show CDR1 as KGHSH and CDR2 as LQKENI. CDR3 residues: CASSRVRDRGAGNTIYF. In DNA, the CDR3 is TGTGCCAGCTCACGCGTTCGGGACAGGGGAGCTGGAAACACCATATATTTT. The complete variable domain, with remaining parts taken from reference TRBV18 and TRBJ1-3, reads NAGVMQNPRHLVRRRGQEARLRCSPMKGHSHVYWYRQLPEEGLKFMVYLQKENIIDESGMPKERFSAEFPKEGPSILRIQQVVRGDSAAYFCASSRVRDRGAGNTIYFGEGSWLTVV.

V and J are TRBV2 and TRBJ1-2; D possibly corresponds to TRBD1 (6 bases). The CDR3 is 13 residues long. Trimming took 5 bases from V and 8 from J, leaving 15 bases between them. Germline assignment: CDR1 SNHLY and CDR2 FYNNEI. CDR3 sequence (DNA): TGTGCCAGCAGTTTTACAGGGTCGTTCGGCTACACCTTC. Translation gives CASSFTGSFGYTF.

Only one count was recorded for this clone. The chain carries TRBV24-1 and TRBJ2-7; 8 bases are a match to TRBD1. There are 11 residues in the CDR3. Per the germline V gene, CDR1 is KGHDR and CDR2 is SFDVKD. Trimming took 9 bases from V and 3 from J; bases not matched to a gene: 0. CDR3 nucleotide sequence: TGTGCCACCGGACAGGGCTACGAGCAGTACTTC. Translated, it gives CATGQGYEQYF.